The source of this T cell receptor (beta chain) is a study of technical replicates of blood from a few donors. CDR1 is GTSNPN, CDR2 SVGIG, per germline (reference sequence). The CDR3 has 16 residues. Trimming cost V 1 base and J 0 bases; bases outside gene matches: 9. Profiled with immunoSEQ multiplex PCR; TCRdb holds only in-frame clones, not every one. The data show approximately 87,000 clones, approximately 94% seen once. The sequence came from a human donor in good health. The sequenced material came from T cells isolated from PBMCs. The rearrangement joins TRBV30 to TRBJ2-7; 7 bases agree with TRBD1. CDR3 DNA: TGTGCCTGGAGTGATTCCTCGGACAGGCGCTCCTACGAGCAGTACTTC. Its protein is CAWSDSSDRRSYEQYF.